The clone carrying this TCR beta chain has a count of ten or more. CDR1 is DFQATT and CDR2 is SNEGSKA in the germline V gene (reference sequence). This CDR3 is built from 15 residues. Trimming took off 0 bases at V and 0 bases at J, with 9 bases between the two ends. The data belong to a study of T-cell reconstitution after alpha-beta-depleted transplantation in children. This sample's TCRbeta library carried unique molecular identifier barcodes. Each CDR3 protein gets one entry after TCRdb re-called the PCR reads with MiXCR. The data hold 350,000 to 400,000 distinct CDR3 sequences, with over 20% observed a single time.

The TCR originated in a human donor who donated a stem cell graft to a child with acute myeloid leukemia. V gene TRBV20-1 combines with J gene TRBJ1-5; no firm D call. Specimen: PBMCs from the stem cell graft donor, collected from the stem cell graft. CDR3 bases: TGCAGTGCTAGAGATGGCTTAAGTAGCAATCAGCCCCAGCATTTT. Its translation: CSARDGLSSNQPQHF.